The 5 T cell receptor beta chains below were found in one sample sequenced in a study of blood T cell repertoires in COVID-19. Profiled with immunoSEQ multiplex PCR; TCRdb holds only in-frame clones, not every one. There are about 280,000 clones in the sample; 86% occur only once, and roughly 8% lies in the top ten. Sequences were obtained from peripheral blood. The origin of the receptors is a man in his forties with active or convalescent COVID-19.

This clone was picked up one time. The chain combines TRBV7-9 with TRBJ1-3; possible D gene TRBD1, 5 bases. Trimming took off 1 base at V and 4 bases at J, with 14 bases between the two ends. CDR3 length: 16 residues. Germline lookup yields CDR1 SEHNR and CDR2 FQNEAQ (reference sequence). As DNA, the CDR3 is TGTGCCAGCAGCTTAGTACCCAGGCAGGGCGGAAACACCATATATTTT. It encodes CASSLVPRQGGNTIYF.

Here the CDR3 reads CASSPRAAGPNTGELFF. The CDR3 DNA follows: TGTGCCAGCAGCCCCCGCGCCGCGGGACCGAACACCGGGGAGCTGTTTTTT. The chain recombines TRBV5-4 with TRBJ2-2; TRBD2 is a possible D gene (6 bases). CDR1 SGHNT and CDR2 YYREEE come from the germline V gene (reference sequence). CDR3 size: 17 residues. The V end was cut by 4 bases, the J end by 0 bases, with 16 bases between.

V usage is TRBV5-1 and J usage is TRBJ2-1; 7 bases fit TRBD2. The CDR3 runs 16 residues. V trimming: 0 bases; J trimming: 5 bases; junction bases outside the gene matches: 8. In germline, CDR1 is SGHRS, CDR2 YFSETQ. Here the CDR3 reads CASSLGPAGVNNEQFF. DNA of the CDR3: TGCGCCAGCAGCTTGGGCCCCGCGGGAGTCAACAATGAGCAGTTCTTC.

The chain uses TRBV7-9 and TRBJ1-5; a weak D match, TRBD1 (5 bases). The CDR3 is 14 residues long. V was clipped by 3 bases and J by 3 bases, with 9 bases between them. Germline CDR1 is SEHNR and CDR2 is FQNEAQ (reference sequence). The CDR3 bases are TGTGCCAGCAGCTTTTCTGGGGCCAATCAGCCCCAGCATTTT. Translation gives CASSFSGANQPQHF.

This clone was recorded once. The rearrangement links TRBV19 to TRBJ1-1; D is unclear. The germline V gene has CDR1 LNHDA and CDR2 SQIVND (reference sequence). This CDR3 has 15 residues. Deletions cut 3 bases from V and 6 bases from J, with 17 bases between. CDR3: CASSMFGGGIAEAFF. The CDR3, as DNA: TGTGCCAGTAGTATGTTCGGCGGCGGAATCGCTGAAGCTTTCTTT.